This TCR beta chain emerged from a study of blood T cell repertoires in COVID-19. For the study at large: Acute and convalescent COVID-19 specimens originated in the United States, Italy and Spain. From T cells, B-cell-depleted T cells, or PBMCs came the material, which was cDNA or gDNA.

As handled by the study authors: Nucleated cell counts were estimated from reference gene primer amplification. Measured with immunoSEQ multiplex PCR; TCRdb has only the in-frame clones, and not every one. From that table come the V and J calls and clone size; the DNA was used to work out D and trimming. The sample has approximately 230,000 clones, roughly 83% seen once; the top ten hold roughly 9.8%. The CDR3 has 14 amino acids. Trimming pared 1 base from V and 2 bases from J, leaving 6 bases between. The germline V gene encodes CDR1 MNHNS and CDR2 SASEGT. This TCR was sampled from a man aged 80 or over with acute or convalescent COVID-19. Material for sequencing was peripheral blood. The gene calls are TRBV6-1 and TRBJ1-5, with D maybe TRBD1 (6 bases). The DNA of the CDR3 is TGTGCCAGCAGTGAAGGGACAGGCAATCAGCCCCAGCATTTT. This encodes CASSEGTGNQPQHF.